The source of this T cell receptor beta chain is a study of brain T cells in children with intractable seizures (dated by TCRdb to the early 2020s). Describing the broader study: As a first screen for immune gene transcripts, resected brain tissue from 40 to 60 pediatric epilepsy surgery cases was run on a NanoString immunology panel. About 65% of the 12 selected surgery cases also had pre-surgery blood sequenced, which left four cases with brain tissue only. The paper as a whole reports these results and caveats: Sequencing depth differed between pre- and post-surgery blood, so clones missing from the pre-surgery sample may reflect undersampling. Viral specificity was inferred only from CDR3 sequence similarity, and patients' HCMV serostatus was unknown.

The immunoSEQ assay was applied to genomic DNA to generate the TCR beta chain sequences. Per the original workflow: Any CDR3 sequence that did not begin with the conserved framework cysteine at position 104 was removed by hand. To get clonality, the normalized Shannon's Diversity Index was subtracted from one, giving values from 0 (maximal diversity) to 1 (oligoclonal). Chi-squared comparison-of-proportions tests assessed whether the same CDR3 differed in frequency between samples, such as brain versus blood. Public clonotypes were found through immuneACCESS searches, while the VDJdb browser was used to judge similarity to known antiviral clonotypes. TCRdb limited this immuneACCESS table to in-frame rearrangements with V and J called. A share of clones is missing; checked studies link under half to unresolved V genes, and the rest is unexplained. D and trimming were read from the DNA, whereas the V and J calls and clone size are those reported in that table. The sample table records roughly 120,000 clones; roughly 94% of these occur just once. The ten largest account for 3.8% of the sample.

In the case of this clone: Its antigen is unknown. Per-base quality was not reported, and no clone a single base away is much larger than it.

CDR3 length: 14 amino acids, cysteine to phenylalanine. The retained sequence is limited to the CDR3, 42 bases, with the frame set at the first base. CDR1 and CDR2 are drawn from the germline V gene (reference sequence): MNHEY, SMNVEV. V and J are truncated by 1 base and 8 bases respectively, leaving an intervening sequence of 14 bases. The sample's time point label is to be understood as: resected brain tissue, or blood drawn just prior to surgery. The surgery cases with the highest brain T cell transcript signatures were chosen for TCR beta chain sequencing of brain tissue, and also of blood when blood was available. Before surgery, the patients had been given at least one anti-epileptic drug. TCR-sequenced patients were children with drug-resistant epilepsy due to tuberous sclerosis complex, focal cortical dysplasia, Rasmussen encephalitis or hemimegalencephaly. The blood samples were collected right before the epilepsy surgery. The Monarch genomic DNA purification kit was used to extract bulk genomic DNA from unsorted brain tissue and whole blood.

The rearrangement joined TRBV27 to TRBJ1-2, with TRBD1 as a weak D call on 6 bases. The receptor was isolated from a boy under three years old with hemimegalencephaly and intractable seizures. The starting material was peripheral blood, obtained at surgery. Read as DNA, the sequence is TGTGCCAGCAGTTTATTCCCAGGGGTGTTCGGCTACACCTTC. It is translated as CASSLFPGVFGYTF.